What follows are 7 T cell receptor beta chains derived from one specimen sequenced in a study of T cells in Graves' hyperthyroidism and ophthalmopathy. Amplified regions were TCR beta CDR3 sequences from RNA transcripts. The primer set for the first-round RT-PCR of the TCR CDR3 was HTBI. Each CDR3 protein gets one entry after TCRdb re-called the multiplex PCR reads with MiXCR. The sample consists of about 500,000 distinct CDR3 sequences, roughly a sixth of them appearing once. Input material: blood. The receptors were gathered from a woman aged 18-29 years with Graves' ophthalmopathy.

This clonotype was seen many times. This chain links TRBV7-3 with TRBJ2-3; D unclear. The CDR3 contains 16 residues. The germline gives CDR1 SGHTA, CDR2 FQGTGA. Trimming shortened V by 2 bases and J by 0 bases, and 12 bases separated the two germline ends. The CDR3 region has the DNA TGTGCCAGCAGCTTACAGCTATCTTCTAGCACAGATACGCAGTATTTT. It encodes CASSLQLSSSTDTQYF.

In this sample, this clonotype turned up a few times. The V gene is TRBV3-1, the J gene TRBJ2-5; TRBD2 agrees at 11 bases. Germline V lookup: CDR1 LGHDT, CDR2 YNNKEL (reference sequence). The CDR3 extends over 20 amino acids. V shed 0 bases and J 5 bases; nucleotides not matched to a gene: 17. CDR3 loop: CASSQDKRRLAGGIRETQYF. The CDR3 region has the DNA TGTGCCAGCAGCCAAGATAAAAGAAGGCTAGCGGGGGGTATTAGGGAGACCCAGTACTTC.

The sample holds many counts of this clonotype. The chain employs TRBV18 and TRBJ2-2; no reliable D call. V lost 5 bases, J lost 0 bases, and 7 bases lay in between. From germline, CDR1 is KGHSH and CDR2 LQKENI. This CDR3 is 14 amino acids long. CDR3 coding DNA: TGTGCCAGCTCAAGCGTTGCGAACACCGGGGAGCTGTTTTTT. Translation gives CASSSVANTGELFF. Combining the CDR3 with reference TRBV18 and TRBJ2-2 gives the whole variable domain NAGVMQNPRHLVRRRGQEARLRCSPMKGHSHVYWYRQLPEEGLKFMVYLQKENIIDESGMPKERFSAEFPKEGPSILRIQQVVRGDSAAYFCASSSVANTGELFFGEGSRLTVL.

The chain is built from TRBV20-1 and TRBJ2-5; 9 bases line up with TRBD2. The germline gives CDR1 DFQATT, CDR2 SNEGSKA (reference sequence). The junction had 7 bases not matched to a gene; V was cut back by 0 bases and J by 5 bases. This CDR3 has 15 residues. The CDR3 is CSARDGGTSFETQYF. The CDR3 DNA sequence: TGCAGTGCTAGAGATGGCGGGACTAGCTTCGAGACCCAGTACTTC.

The rearrangement joins TRBV15 to TRBJ1-4; unclear D gene. CDR1 is LNHNV, CDR2 YYDKDF, per germline (reference sequence). The CDR3 runs 14 residues. With 0 bases removed from V and 4 bases from J, the gap between germline ends came to 6 bases. CDR3 sequence (DNA): TGTGCCACCAGCAGAGATCCGGGTAATGAAAAACTGTTTTTT. It specifies CATSRDPGNEKLFF.

This clonotype was detected a few times. Relative to the germline gene, one junction end is altered; a read error may explain this. This sequence joins TRBV24-1 and TRBJ2-2, with 15 bases aligning to TRBD2. Germline V gene sequence: CDR1 KGHDR, CDR2 SFDVKD. The CDR3 has 16 residues. The CDR3 nucleotides are TGTGCCACCAGTGAGGGACTAGCGGGAGGTACCGGGGAGCTGCTTTTT. Its protein is CATSEGLAGGTGELLF.

Only a few counts were recorded for this clonotype. V gene TRBV5-1 combines with J gene TRBJ1-2, with D possibly matching TRBD1 (5 bases). The V gene's germline CDR1 is SGHRS and CDR2 YFSETQ. The CDR3 is 18 residues long. Trimming cost V 1 base and J 4 bases, with 23 bases left between them. The CDR3 here is CASSLSGRGTGGFYGYTF. In DNA form, the CDR3 reads TGCGCCAGCAGCTTGTCCGGACGCGGAACGGGGGGATTCTATGGCTACACCTTC. The full variable domain, its missing parts supplied by reference TRBV5-1 and TRBJ1-2, is KAGVTQTPRYLIKTRGQQVTLSCSPISGHRSVSWYQQTPGQGLQFLFEYFSETQRNKGNFPGRFSGRQFSNSRSEMNVSTLELGDSALYLCASSLSGRGTGGFYGYTFGSGTRLTVV.